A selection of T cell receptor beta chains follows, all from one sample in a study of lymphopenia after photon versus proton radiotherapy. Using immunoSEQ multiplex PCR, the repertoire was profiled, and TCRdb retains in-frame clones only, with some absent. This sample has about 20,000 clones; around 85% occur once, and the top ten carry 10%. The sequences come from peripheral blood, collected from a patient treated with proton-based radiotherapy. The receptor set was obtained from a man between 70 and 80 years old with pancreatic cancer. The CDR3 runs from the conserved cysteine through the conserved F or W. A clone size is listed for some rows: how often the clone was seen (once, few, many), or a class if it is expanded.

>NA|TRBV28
CASSLQAATNEKLFF
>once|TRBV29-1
CSVPRGLYGYTF
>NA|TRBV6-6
CASSLRGYGYTF
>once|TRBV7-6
CASSLAGLQGAREKLFF
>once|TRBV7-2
CASSLQPAGGYEQYF
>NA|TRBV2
CASTGQQSAGELFF
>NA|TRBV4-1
CASSQARQNYGYTF
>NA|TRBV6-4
CASSIQQGAYYNEQFF
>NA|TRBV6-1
CASSEGGQGWSPLHF
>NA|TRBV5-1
CASSPNLAGYQETQYF
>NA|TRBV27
CASSLSPVLRDQPQHF
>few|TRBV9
CASSVVGDSPLHF
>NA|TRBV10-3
CAISESGSRGEKLFF
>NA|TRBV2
CASSEAGLFHPQHF
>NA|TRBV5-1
CASRRGDRSYEQYF
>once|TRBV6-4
CASSLEAGNQPQHF
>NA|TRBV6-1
CASSVPSDARSEQYF
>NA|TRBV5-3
CARSWAAREQYF